This TCR beta chain was captured by sequencing in a study of shared clonotypes between healthy human individuals. The overall study: Researchers assigned three CD4 naive, three CD4 memory, two CD8 naive and one CD8 memory plate to each donor.

Running of the assay took place at deep level. Sequencing was performed with immunoSEQ multiplex PCR; in TCRdb, only in-frame clones are kept and a portion is missing. This table holds millions of clones, roughly 95% found once. This CDR3 spans 18 amino acids. The V gene's germline CDR1 is MNHEY and CDR2 SMNVEV (reference sequence). The V and J ends lost 0 bases and 3 bases respectively, with 18 bases between them. The chain recombines TRBV27 with TRBJ1-5; possible D gene TRBD1, 5 bases. Sequencing was carried out using naive CD4+ T cells sorted from blood. The subset: CD45RA+ positively selected. This receptor was taken from a man aged 18-30 years in good health. The CDR3 here is CASSLSSKGRPVNQPQHF. The CDR3, as DNA: TGTGCCAGCAGTTTATCGAGCAAGGGGCGCCCCGTCAATCAGCCCCAGCATTTT.